This T cell receptor (beta chain) was sequenced for a study of blood T cell repertoires in COVID-19 (dated by TCRdb to 2019 to 2021). About the investigation overall: Samples from collaborators originated in the United States, Italy and Spain and spanned both the acute and convalescent phases of COVID-19. The material from the prospective study consisted of cDNA or gDNA derived from T cells, B-cell-depleted T cells, or PBMCs. Subjects who had been exposed to COVID-19, were actively infected with it, or had recovered from it provided the deeply sampled blood TCRbeta repertoires that made up the dataset. The repertoires were made available in a free public database intended to serve as a resource for research on the immune response to SARS-CoV-2. Samples came from the ongoing ImmuneRACE study (first 160 participants) plus 1,254 subjects from 6 global collaborators. Nearly every sample came with metadata listing a de-identified subject ID, COVID-19 status, age in years and sex. HLA class I and class II types, where available, came from metadata supplied by the sample provider rather than from assay-based typing.

Study-wide findings and limitations: Clinical and demographic metadata were provided uncurated, with the amount varying by source and participant.

Between the V and J ends, shortened by 3 bases and 0 bases respectively, the junction contains 9 bases. The CDR3 goes from the cysteine to the phenylalanine over 15 residues. The CDR3 DNA has 45 bases and is translated from base 1. CDR1 and CDR2, per the germline V gene, are KGHSH and LQKENI. TCRbeta CDR3 regions were amplified from genomic DNA by means of the immunoSEQ Assay, a bias-controlled multiplex PCR. The published analysis was carried out like this. The number of nucleated cells in each sample was estimated by amplification of reference gene primers within the assay. Sequence reads were collapsed and filtered to measure the absolute abundance of every unique TCRbeta CDR3 rearrangement. For each sample, productive Simpson clonality was calculated by taking the square root of Simpson's diversity index across productive rearrangements. TCRdb obtained this table from immuneACCESS and retained in-frame rearrangements with V and J assigned. These tables miss some clones; where compared with another copy, unresolved V genes account for less than half of the shortfall, and the remainder is unexplained. The V and J calls and clone size are taken from that table; D and trimming were inferred from the DNA. The sample table holds about 330,000 clones, of which 65% to 90% were seen once. Roughly 10% of the sample goes to the ten largest clones.

Points on this clone: The target of this receptor is not known. Nothing much larger sits one base from this clone, and base qualities are not available.

Participants in the prospective study were enrolled through a virtual design, were aged roughly 18 to 100 years, and lived in fewer than 30 United States geographic areas. Cohort assignment in the prospective study relied on participant-reported clinical history from a screening survey and a study questionnaire. ImmuneRACE Cohort 3 recovered participants were defined by two consecutive negative NP/OP PCR tests, healthcare professional clearance, or symptom resolution. Each participant in the prospective study had whole blood, serum and a nasopharyngeal or oropharyngeal swab collected by mobile phlebotomists. Prospective study participants could optionally give additional blood draws and questionnaires over a 2-month period. Before DNA extraction, blood samples from the prospective study were shipped at room temperature or frozen.

The receptor was derived from a woman aged 18-29 years who had recovered from COVID-19. The chain links TRBV18 with TRBJ2-4, with TRBD2 as a weak D call on 5 bases. Sample: PBMCs or T cells enriched from blood (not recorded which). The bases read TGTGCCAGCTCACCGGAGGTCGTAGCCAAAAACATTCAGTACTTC. It specifies CASSPEVVAKNIQYF.